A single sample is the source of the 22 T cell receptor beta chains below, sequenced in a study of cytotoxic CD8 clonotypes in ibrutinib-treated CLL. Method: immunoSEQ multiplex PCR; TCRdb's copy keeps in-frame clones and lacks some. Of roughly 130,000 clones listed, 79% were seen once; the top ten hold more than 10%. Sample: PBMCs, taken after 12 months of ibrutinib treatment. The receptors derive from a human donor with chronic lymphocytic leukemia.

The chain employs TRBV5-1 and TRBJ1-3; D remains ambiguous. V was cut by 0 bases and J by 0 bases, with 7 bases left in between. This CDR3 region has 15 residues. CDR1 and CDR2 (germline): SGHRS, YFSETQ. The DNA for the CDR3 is TGCGCCAGCAGCTTGGGACCGCTCTCTGGAAACACCATATATTTT. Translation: CASSLGPLSGNTIYF.

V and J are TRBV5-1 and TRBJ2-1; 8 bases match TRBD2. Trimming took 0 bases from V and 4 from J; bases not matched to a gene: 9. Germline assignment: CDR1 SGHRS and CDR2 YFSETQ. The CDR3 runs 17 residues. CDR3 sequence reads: CASSLAVAGPTYNEQFF. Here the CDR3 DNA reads TGCGCCAGCAGCTTGGCAGTAGCGGGACCTACGTACAATGAGCAGTTCTTC.

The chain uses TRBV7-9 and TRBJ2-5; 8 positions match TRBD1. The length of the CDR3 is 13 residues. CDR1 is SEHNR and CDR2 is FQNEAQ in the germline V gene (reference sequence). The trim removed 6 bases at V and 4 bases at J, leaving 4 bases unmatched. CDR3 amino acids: CASSRRGRETQYF. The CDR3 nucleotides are TGTGCCAGCAGTCGCAGGGGGCGAGAGACCCAGTACTTC. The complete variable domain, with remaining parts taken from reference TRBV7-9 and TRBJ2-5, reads DTGVSQNPRHKITKRGQNVTFRCDPISEHNRLYWYRQTLGQGPEFLTYFQNEAQLEKSRLLSDRFSAERPKGSFSTLEIQRTEQGDSAMYLCASSRRGRETQYFGPGTRLLVL.

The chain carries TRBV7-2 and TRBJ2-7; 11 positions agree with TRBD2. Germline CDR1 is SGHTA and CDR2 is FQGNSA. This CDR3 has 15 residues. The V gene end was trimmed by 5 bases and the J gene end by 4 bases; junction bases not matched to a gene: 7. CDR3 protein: CASSISGTSGYEQYF. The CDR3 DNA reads TGTGCCAGCAGCATCTCCGGGACTAGCGGATACGAGCAGTACTTC.

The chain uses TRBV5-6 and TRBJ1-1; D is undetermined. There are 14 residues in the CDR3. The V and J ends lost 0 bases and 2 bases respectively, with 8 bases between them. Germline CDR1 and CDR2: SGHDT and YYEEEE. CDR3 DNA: TGTGCCAGCAGCTTGGCTCCGGTAAACACTGAAGCTTTCTTT. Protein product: CASSLAPVNTEAFF.

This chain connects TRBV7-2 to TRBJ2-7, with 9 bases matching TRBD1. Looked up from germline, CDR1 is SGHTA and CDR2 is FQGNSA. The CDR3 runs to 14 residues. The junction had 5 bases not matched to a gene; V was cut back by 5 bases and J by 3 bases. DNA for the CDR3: TGTGCCAGCAGCCAAACAGGGGGCCTCTACGAGCAGTACTTC. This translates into CASSQTGGLYEQYF.

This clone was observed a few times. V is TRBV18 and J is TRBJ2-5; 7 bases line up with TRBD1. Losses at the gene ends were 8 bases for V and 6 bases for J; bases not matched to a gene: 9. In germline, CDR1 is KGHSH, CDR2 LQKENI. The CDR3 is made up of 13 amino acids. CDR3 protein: CASAPGTDKTQYF. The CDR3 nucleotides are TGTGCCAGCGCGCCCGGGACAGACAAGACCCAGTACTTC.

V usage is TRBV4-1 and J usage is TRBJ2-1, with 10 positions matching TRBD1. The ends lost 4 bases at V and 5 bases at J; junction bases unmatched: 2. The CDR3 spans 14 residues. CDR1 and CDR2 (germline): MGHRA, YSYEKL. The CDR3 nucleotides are TGCGCCAGCAGCCCCGGGACAGGGGACAATGAGCAGTTCTTC. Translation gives CASSPGTGDNEQFF.

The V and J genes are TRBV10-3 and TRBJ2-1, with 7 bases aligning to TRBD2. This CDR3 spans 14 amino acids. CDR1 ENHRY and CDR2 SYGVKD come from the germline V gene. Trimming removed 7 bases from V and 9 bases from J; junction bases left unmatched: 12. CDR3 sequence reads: CAITLAGELGEQFF. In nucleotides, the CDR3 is TGTGCCATCACCCTCGCGGGGGAGCTTGGTGAGCAGTTCTTC.

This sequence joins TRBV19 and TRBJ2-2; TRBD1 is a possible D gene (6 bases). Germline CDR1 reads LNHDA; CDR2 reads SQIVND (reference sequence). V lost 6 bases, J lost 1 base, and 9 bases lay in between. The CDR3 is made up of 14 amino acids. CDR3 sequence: CASRRGRNTGELFF. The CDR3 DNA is TGTGCCAGTAGGAGGGGGAGGAACACCGGGGAGCTGTTTTTT.

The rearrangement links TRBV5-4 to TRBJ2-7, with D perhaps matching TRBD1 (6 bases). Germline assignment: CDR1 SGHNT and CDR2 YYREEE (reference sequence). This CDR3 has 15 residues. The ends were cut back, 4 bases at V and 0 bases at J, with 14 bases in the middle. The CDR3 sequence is CASSAGTPSSYEQYF. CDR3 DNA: TGTGCCAGCAGCGCTGGGACACCGAGCTCCTACGAGCAGTACTTC. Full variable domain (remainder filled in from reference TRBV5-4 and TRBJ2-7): ETGVTQSPTHLIKTRGQQVTLRCSSQSGHNTVSWYQQALGQGPQFIFQYYREEENGRGNFPPRFSGLQFPNYSSELNVNALELDDSALYLCASSAGTPSSYEQYFGPGTRLTVT.

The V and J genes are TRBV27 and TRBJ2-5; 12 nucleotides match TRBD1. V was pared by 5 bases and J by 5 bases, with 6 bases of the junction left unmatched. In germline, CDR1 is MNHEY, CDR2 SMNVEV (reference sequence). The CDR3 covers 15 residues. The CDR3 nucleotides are TGTGCCAGCAGTCCCTGGGACAGGGGGCTGGAGACCCAGTACTTC. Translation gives CASSPWDRGLETQYF.

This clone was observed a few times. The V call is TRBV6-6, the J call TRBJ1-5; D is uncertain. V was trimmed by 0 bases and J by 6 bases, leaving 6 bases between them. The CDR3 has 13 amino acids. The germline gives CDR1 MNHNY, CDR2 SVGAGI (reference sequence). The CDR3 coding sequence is TGTGCCAGCAGTTACTCATCGGGTCAGCCCCAGCATTTT. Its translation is CASSYSSGQPQHF.

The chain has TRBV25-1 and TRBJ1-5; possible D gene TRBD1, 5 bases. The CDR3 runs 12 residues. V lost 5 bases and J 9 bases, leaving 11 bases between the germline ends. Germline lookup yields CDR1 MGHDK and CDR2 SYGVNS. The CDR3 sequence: CASSNYQGPQHF. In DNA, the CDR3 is TGTGCCAGCAGTAACTATCAGGGGCCCCAGCATTTT.

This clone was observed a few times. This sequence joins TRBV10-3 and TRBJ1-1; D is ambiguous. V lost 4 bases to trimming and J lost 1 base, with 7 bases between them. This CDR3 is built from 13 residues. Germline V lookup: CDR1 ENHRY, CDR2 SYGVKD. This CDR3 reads CAISVGGNTEAFF. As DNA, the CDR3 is TGTGCCATCAGTGTTGGAGGGAACACTGAAGCTTTCTTT.

DNA for the CDR3: TGCGCCAGCAGCCAAGATGATCCAGGTCTAAAAGAGACCCAGTACTTC. Its translation is CASSQDDPGLKETQYF. The chain has TRBV4-3 and TRBJ2-5; D gene uncertain. The germline V gene encodes CDR1 LGHNA and CDR2 YSLEER. The CDR3 contains 16 residues. V was shortened by 0 bases and J by 3 bases, with 14 bases between the two germline ends.

The CDR3 here is CASSNSPLGYTF. The CDR3 nucleotides read TGCGCCAGCAGCAATAGTCCTCTTGGCTACACCTTC. The chain recombines TRBV4-3 with TRBJ1-2; D is undetermined. Germline values: CDR1 LGHNA, CDR2 YSLEER. This CDR3 is 12 amino acids long. The ends were cut back, 5 bases at V and 7 bases at J, with 11 bases in the middle.

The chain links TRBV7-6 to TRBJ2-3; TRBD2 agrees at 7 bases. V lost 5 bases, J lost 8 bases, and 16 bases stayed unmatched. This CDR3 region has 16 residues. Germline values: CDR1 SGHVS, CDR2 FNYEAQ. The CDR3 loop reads CASSLTSPADGVTQYF. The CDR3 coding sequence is TGTGCCAGCAGCCTGACTAGCCCCGCAGATGGGGTTACGCAGTATTTT.

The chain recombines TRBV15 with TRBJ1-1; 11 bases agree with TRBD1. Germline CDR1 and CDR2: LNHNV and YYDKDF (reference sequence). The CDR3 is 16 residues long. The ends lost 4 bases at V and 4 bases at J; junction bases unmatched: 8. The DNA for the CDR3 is TGTGCCACCAGCACCGGGACAGGGGGTTGGAGCACTGAAGCTTTCTTT. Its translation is CATSTGTGGWSTEAFF.

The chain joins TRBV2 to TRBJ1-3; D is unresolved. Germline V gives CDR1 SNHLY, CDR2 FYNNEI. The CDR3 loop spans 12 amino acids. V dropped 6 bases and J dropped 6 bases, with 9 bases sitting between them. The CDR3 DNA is TGTGCCAGCAGGGCAAGGGAAAACACCATATATTTT. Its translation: CASRARENTIYF.

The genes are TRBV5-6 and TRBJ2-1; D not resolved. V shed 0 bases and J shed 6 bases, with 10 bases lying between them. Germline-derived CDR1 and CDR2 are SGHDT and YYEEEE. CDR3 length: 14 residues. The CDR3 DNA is TGTGCCAGCAGCTTGGTTCTAGGCTTCAATGAGCAGTTCTTC. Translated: CASSLVLGFNEQFF. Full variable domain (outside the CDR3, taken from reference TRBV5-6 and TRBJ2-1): DAGVTQSPTHLIKTRGQQVTLRCSPKSGHDTVSWYQQALGQGPQFIFQYYEEEERQRGNFPDRFSGHQFPNYSSELNVNALLLGDSALYLCASSLVLGFNEQFFGPGTRLTVL.

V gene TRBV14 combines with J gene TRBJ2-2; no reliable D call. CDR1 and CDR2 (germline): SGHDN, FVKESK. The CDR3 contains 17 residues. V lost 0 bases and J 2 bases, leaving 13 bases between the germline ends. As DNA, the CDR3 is TGTGCCAGCAGCCAAGATTCTTCCCGAGCCAACACCGGGGAGCTGTTTTTT. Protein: CASSQDSSRANTGELFF.